Below, 8 T cell receptor beta chains from the same sample are listed, as sequenced in a study of shared clonotypes between healthy human individuals. The data were produced by immunoSEQ multiplex PCR, yet TCRdb's version contains in-frame clones alone and is incomplete. This sample has 2 million to 3 million clones, with 93% found just once. The sequencing input was naive CD4+ T cells from PBMCs. Documented subset: CD45RA+ positively selected. Every receptor here comes from a man in his late teens or twenties in good health. Some clones in this sample may be carry-over from other donors' samples.

V is TRBV18 and J is TRBJ2-1; 9 bases agree with TRBD2. From germline, CDR1 is KGHSH and CDR2 LQKENI. This CDR3 spans 16 amino acids. J lost 4 bases, V lost 2 bases, and 6 bases had no gene match. CDR3 region: CASSPSLAGGYNEQFF. The CDR3, as DNA: TGTGCCAGCTCACCAAGTTTGGCGGGAGGGTACAATGAGCAGTTCTTC.

A note on this clone: This CDR3 is also generated by other DNA sequences in the sample. V and J are TRBV5-8 and TRBJ2-6; no firm D call. The CDR3 length is 15 residues. Trimming cost V 1 base and J 1 base, with 6 bases left between them. Germline values: CDR1 SGHTS, CDR2 YDEGEE. The CDR3 DNA reads TGTGCCAGCAGCTTGTCCGGTTCTGGGGCCAACGTCCTGACTTTC. It yields the protein CASSLSGSGANVLTF.

The chain joins TRBV6-4 to TRBJ1-2; TRBD1 agrees at 7 bases. The CDR3 runs to 13 residues. CDR1 and CDR2 from the germline V gene are MRHNA and SNTAGT. V lost 4 bases to trimming and J lost 8 bases; unmatched junction nucleotides: 7. This chain's CDR3 is CASSVGQGDGYTF. DNA for the CDR3: TGTGCCAGCAGTGTCGGGCAGGGGGACGGCTACACCTTC.

The chain uses TRBV7-8 and TRBJ2-1; the match to TRBD1 covers 8 bases. The V segment lost 4 bases and the J segment 8 bases; nucleotides outside the gene matches: 13. The CDR3 runs to 16 residues. Germline assignment: CDR1 SGHVS and CDR2 FQNEAQ. DNA of the CDR3: TGTGCCAGCAGCTCGGACAGGGTGTGGGGGGTCCATGAGCAGTTCTTC. Its translation: CASSSDRVWGVHEQFF.

The chain links TRBV11-2 to TRBJ1-2, with D tentatively TRBD1 (5 bases). The CDR3 has 17 residues. The ends were cut back, 5 bases at V and 2 bases at J, with 21 bases in the middle. Germline loops: CDR1 SGHAT, CDR2 FQNNGV. In DNA form, the CDR3 reads TGTGCCAGCAGCCCCCTTACCGGGACCCAAGCCAACTATGGCTACACCTTC. Its translation: CASSPLTGTQANYGYTF.

The rearrangement links TRBV5-1 to TRBJ2-1; 7 bases are shared with TRBD1. There are 11 residues in the CDR3. With 0 bases clipped from V and 15 bases from J, the junction kept 3 bases outside the gene matches. Germline loops: CDR1 SGHRS, CDR2 YFSETQ. The CDR3 DNA reads as TGCGCCAGCAGCTTGGACAGGGGTCGGTTCTTC. This encodes CASSLDRGRFF.

V usage is TRBV18 and J usage is TRBJ2-1; TRBD2 aligns across 7 bases. The CDR3 consists of 16 residues. Trimming removed 0 bases from V and 0 bases from J; junction bases left unmatched: 2. Germline V CDR1 and CDR2: KGHSH, LQKENI. In DNA form, the CDR3 reads TGTGCCAGCTCACCACCGGGGGAGGGCTCCTACAATGAGCAGTTCTTC. This gives the protein CASSPPGEGSYNEQFF.

This sequence joins TRBV18 and TRBJ1-1; TRBD1 aligns across 7 bases. The CDR3 is made up of 16 amino acids. V lost 4 bases and J lost 2; bases outside the gene matches: 10. Germline values: CDR1 KGHSH, CDR2 LQKENI. The CDR3 reads CASSQGALGANTEAFF. The CDR3 DNA follows: TGTGCCAGCTCACAGGGGGCGCTTGGAGCCAACACTGAAGCTTTCTTT. Looking up the rest from reference TRBV18 and TRBJ1-1 gives the full variable domain: NAGVMQNPRHLVRRRGQEARLRCSPMKGHSHVYWYRQLPEEGLKFMVYLQKENIIDESGMPKERFSAEFPKEGPSILRIQQVVRGDSAAYFCASSQGALGANTEAFFGQGTRLTVV.